The 12 T cell receptor beta chains in this list originate from one sample, sequenced in a study of naive and memory T cell subsets. The antigens these receptors bind are not known. The beta constant-region primer was an equimolar mix of two oligonucleotides covering TRBC1 and TRBC2. Nested alpha and beta constant-region primers with the SP2 primer drove four PCR rounds on ligated cDNA. TCRdb itself ran the UMI-ligation and nested PCR reads through MiXCR, one entry per CDR3 protein. The sample yields about 160,000 distinct CDR3 sequences, 22% seen once. Study-wide results and caveats: A few larger clonotypes appeared in naive repertoires, especially CD8, possibly memory cells re-expressing CD45RA.

Sequenced input: naive CD4+ T cells from blood. The receptors were gathered from a human donor in good health.

J is TRBJ2-3 and V is TRBV7-3, with D possibly matching TRBD2 (6 bases). Germline V gene data show CDR1 as SGHTA and CDR2 as FQGTGA. Trimming left V 3 bases short and J 3 bases short, with 10 bases between. There are 14 residues in the CDR3. The chain's CDR3 is CASSFTGATDTQYF. CDR3 in DNA: TGTGCCAGCAGCTTTACGGGAGCGACAGATACGCAGTATTTT.

A few counts support this clonotype. The genes are TRBV6-4 and TRBJ2-1; a possible D gene is TRBD1 (6 bases). There are 15 residues in the CDR3. Germline V CDR1 and CDR2: MRHNA, SNTAGT. V lost 6 bases, J lost 3 bases, and 15 bases lay in between. The CDR3 reads CASSPRQGFYNEQFF. The CDR3 bases are TGTGCCAGCAGCCCCCGGCAGGGGTTCTACAATGAGCAGTTCTTC.

This chain connects TRBV12-3 or TRBV12-4 to TRBJ1-5, with D hard to call. The CDR3 is made up of 13 amino acids. Trimming cost V 3 bases and J 7 bases, with 10 bases left between them. The CDR3, as DNA: TGTGCCAGCAGTTTTTCGGGCGGGCAGCCCCAGCATTTT. It yields the protein CASSFSGGQPQHF.

This clonotype was counted many times. V is TRBV11-2 and J is TRBJ2-3, with D perhaps assigned TRBD1 or TRBD2 (5 bases each). V was pared by 6 bases and J by 2 bases, with 15 bases between. Germline V gene data show CDR1 as SGHAT and CDR2 as FQNNGV. The CDR3 consists of 15 residues. The CDR3 nucleotides read TGTGCCAGCAGGAGGGACCTCGACTTCACAGATACGCAGTATTTT. Translated: CASRRDLDFTDTQYF.

The chain combines TRBV27 with TRBJ1-6, with D possibly matching TRBD1 (5 bases). This CDR3 has 15 residues. V was pared by 2 bases and J by 7 bases, with 12 bases between. Germline-derived CDR1 and CDR2 are MNHEY and SMNVEV (reference sequence). CDR3 DNA sequence: TGTGCCAGCAGTTTAGGGGCCAGGGTAAATTCACCCCTCCACTTT. Translated, it gives CASSLGARVNSPLHF.

The table lists this clonotype with a few counts. The chain is built from TRBV14 and TRBJ1-4; D is unclear. The V gene lost 3 bases and the J gene lost 2 bases, with 16 bases spanning the gap. Per germline, CDR1 SGHDN and CDR2 FVKESK. CDR3 length equals 17 residues. The CDR3 is CASSQVVGTVTNEKLFF. Here the CDR3 DNA reads TGTGCCAGCAGCCAGGTGGTTGGAACGGTGACTAATGAAAAACTGTTTTTT.

CDR3 sequence reads: CASSSPPSTEERNTEAFF. As DNA, the CDR3 is TGTGCCAGCAGCTCCCCCCCCTCGACAGAAGAAAGGAACACTGAAGCTTTCTTT. The rearrangement joins TRBV5-6 to TRBJ1-1; tentatively, D is TRBD1 (5 bases). In germline, CDR1 is SGHDT, CDR2 YYEEEE. V was pared by 3 bases and J by 1 base, with 22 bases between. CDR3 length equals 18 residues.

The chain recombines TRBV28 with TRBJ1-4; TRBD1 agrees at 7 bases. The CDR3 totals 15 residues. Trimming cost V 6 bases and J 7 bases; bases outside gene matches: 11. Germline V lookup: CDR1 MDHEN, CDR2 SYDVKM. CDR3 sequence (DNA): TGTGCCAGCAGACCCCACAGGGGTGGGAGTGAAAAACTGTTTTTT. Its protein is CASRPHRGGSEKLFF.

This clonotype has more than one count but fewer than ten. The J gene is TRBJ2-1, the V gene TRBV7-2; 9 bases fit TRBD2. V lost 5 bases and J lost 8; bases outside the gene matches: 4. There are 13 residues in the CDR3. CDR1 and CDR2 from the germline V gene are SGHTA and FQGNSA. The CDR3 reads CASSQSGRYEQFF. The CDR3 region has the DNA TGTGCCAGCAGCCAGAGCGGGAGGTATGAGCAGTTCTTC.

This clonotype was picked up a small number of times. The CDR3 loop reads CATSRDAGGPYNEQFF. The CDR3 bases are TGTGCCACCAGCAGAGATGCGGGAGGGCCCTACAATGAGCAGTTCTTC. This chain joins TRBV15 and TRBJ2-1; the match to TRBD2 covers 9 bases. This CDR3 is 16 amino acids long. Trimming took 0 bases from V and 2 from J; bases not matched to a gene: 2. CDR1 is LNHNV, CDR2 YYDKDF, per germline (reference sequence).

This clonotype has just a few counts. Here the CDR3 reads CASSRTSGTYEQYF. In nucleotides, the CDR3 is TGCGCCAGCAGCCGGACTAGCGGCACCTACGAGCAGTACTTC. The chain recombines TRBV5-1 with TRBJ2-7; 10 nucleotides align to TRBD2. The V gene's germline CDR1 is SGHRS and CDR2 YFSETQ. The CDR3 is 14 amino acids. J gave up 2 bases and V 4 bases, and 3 bases lay outside the gene matches.

The CDR3 bases are TGTGCCAGCAGCCCGGGACAGGGGACCGGGGAGCTGTTTTTT. Protein sequence: CASSPGQGTGELFF. The chain links TRBV12-3 or TRBV12-4 to TRBJ2-2; 10 positions match TRBD1. The CDR3 is made up of 14 amino acids. V trimming: 6 bases; J trimming: 5 bases; junction bases outside the gene matches: 3.